A single T cell receptor (beta chain) is shown here with its context. V was shortened by 6 bases and J by 3 bases, with 11 bases between the two germline ends. CDR3 length: 13 residues. From germline, CDR1 is KGHSH and CDR2 LQKENI. This sample is drawn from a study of blood T cell repertoires in COVID-19. Study background: PBMCs, B-cell-depleted T cells, or T cells provided the cDNA or gDNA that made up the material.

TCRdb keeps only in-frame clones here, not all; method: immunoSEQ multiplex PCR. The repertoire holds under 300,000 clones, around 85% seen once, with around 10% in the top ten. This sequence was found in a woman aged 70-85 years with acute or convalescent COVID-19. Sequenced material: peripheral blood. This chain joins TRBV18 and TRBJ1-1; tentatively, D is TRBD1 (6 bases). This chain's CDR3 is CASSSRGDTEAFF. The CDR3 bases are TGTGCCAGCTCGAGCAGGGGAGACACTGAAGCTTTCTTT. The whole variable domain, filled in from reference TRBV18 and TRBJ1-1, reads NAGVMQNPRHLVRRRGQEARLRCSPMKGHSHVYWYRQLPEEGLKFMVYLQKENIIDESGMPKERFSAEFPKEGPSILRIQQVVRGDSAAYFCASSSRGDTEAFFGQGTRLTVV.